One and the same sample provided the 15 T cell receptor beta chains below, sequenced in a study of graft-versus-host responses after intestinal transplantation. TCRdb's copy holds only in-frame clones and misses some; the assay was immunoSEQ multiplex PCR. The repertoire holds 12,000 or so clones, with 80% as singletons. The sample in question was PBMCs, obtained approximately 490 days after intestinal transplant. The receptors were gathered from a human patient who received an intestinal transplant, so some T cells may come from the graft donor.

V gene TRBV28 combines with J gene TRBJ2-3; D gene ambiguous. Germline CDR1 is MDHEN and CDR2 is SYDVKM. V was trimmed by 3 bases and J by 6 bases, leaving 13 bases between them. CDR3 length: 14 residues. CDR3 DNA: TGTGCCAGCAGTTTGCCCCTTCACGCGGATACGCAGTATTTT. This encodes CASSLPLHADTQYF.

V is TRBV19 and J is TRBJ2-7; TRBD1 matches at 7 bases. In germline, CDR1 is LNHDA, CDR2 SQIVND (reference sequence). The CDR3 extends over 13 amino acids. V was pared by 4 bases and J by 6 bases, with 6 bases of the junction left unmatched. This CDR3 reads CASSTGDSPEQYF. CDR3 nucleotides: TGTGCCAGTAGTACCGGGGACAGCCCCGAGCAGTACTTC.

This clone was seen just once. V is TRBV4-1 and J is TRBJ2-3; D unresolved. Trimming stripped 3 bases from V and 5 bases from J, with 9 bases between. The CDR3 loop spans 13 amino acids. Germline CDR1 is MGHRA and CDR2 is YSYEKL. CDR3 region: CASSQGRQDTQYF. In DNA form, the CDR3 reads TGCGCCAGCAGCCAGGGCAGACAAGATACGCAGTATTTT.

The gene calls are TRBV14 and TRBJ2-1, with 9 nucleotides matching TRBD1. V dropped 2 bases and J dropped 14; count of bases not matched to a gene: 7. The CDR3 covers 13 residues. Germline V lookup: CDR1 SGHDN, CDR2 FVKESK. Here the CDR3 reads CASSQITGTGKFF. The CDR3 DNA is TGTGCCAGCAGCCAAATAACTGGGACAGGGAAGTTCTTC.

This chain links TRBV5-6 with TRBJ2-1; 9 positions match TRBD2. This CDR3 comprises 16 residues. From germline, CDR1 is SGHDT and CDR2 YYEEEE. The V and J ends lost 3 bases and 7 bases, in that order; junction bases with no gene match: 11. The CDR3 reads CASSSWTSVGVNEQFF. In DNA, the CDR3 is TGTGCCAGCAGCTCGTGGACTAGCGTGGGGGTTAATGAGCAGTTCTTC.

This chain uses TRBV6-5 with TRBJ1-4, with unresolved D. Trimming removed 4 bases at V and 0 bases at J, with 9 bases between. CDR3 length: 15 amino acids. CDR1 MNHEY and CDR2 SVGAGI come from the germline V gene. The CDR3 reads CASSSAAATNEKLFF. The CDR3 nucleotides read TGTGCCAGCAGTTCTGCAGCAGCAACTAATGAAAAACTGTTTTTT.

The chain is built from TRBV5-6 and TRBJ2-3, with TRBD2 matching over 16 bases. Per the germline V gene, CDR1 is SGHDT and CDR2 is YYEEEE. Trimming cost V 0 bases and J 6 bases; bases outside gene matches: 4. This CDR3 has 17 amino acids. For the CDR3, the DNA is TGTGCCAGCAGCTTGGAGGGACTAGCGGGAGGGTGGGATACGCAGTATTTT. It is translated as CASSLEGLAGGWDTQYF.

The chain carries TRBV7-3 and TRBJ2-3, with D unresolved. The CDR3 runs to 13 residues. V was pared by 3 bases and J by 8 bases, with 12 bases between. CDR1 is SGHTA, CDR2 FQGTGA, per germline. DNA for the CDR3: TGTGCCAGCAGCTTTCTAAGGTCGGGTACGCAGTATTTT. This encodes CASSFLRSGTQYF.

The CDR3 is CSASGYTF. CDR3 nucleotide sequence: TGCAGTGCTAGTGGCTACACCTTC. V gene TRBV20-1 combines with J gene TRBJ1-2; D remains ambiguous. CDR3 size: 8 residues. Deletions cut 3 bases from V and 7 bases from J, with 0 bases between. Germline CDR1 reads DFQATT; CDR2 reads SNEGSKA (reference sequence).

The chain uses TRBV6-5 and TRBJ2-1, with TRBD1 matching 10 bases. The V segment lost 6 bases and the J segment 6 bases; nucleotides outside the gene matches: 8. The germline CDR1 and CDR2 sequences are MNHEY and SVGAGI. The CDR3 runs 15 residues. The CDR3 DNA is TGTGCCAGCAGGATGCCGGGACAGGGGTCCAATGAGCAGTTCTTC. It encodes CASRMPGQGSNEQFF.

The chain uses TRBV7-9 and TRBJ1-2, with D uncertain. CDR1 is SEHNR and CDR2 is FQNEAQ in the germline V gene (reference sequence). The ends were cut back, 1 base at V and 6 bases at J, with 3 bases in the middle. CDR3 length: 11 amino acids. In DNA, the CDR3 is TGTGCCAGCAGCTTAGGAGATGGCTACACCTTC. Translated: CASSLGDGYTF.

The rearrangement joins TRBV15 to TRBJ2-3; no clear D. With 0 bases removed from V and 5 bases from J, the gap between germline ends came to 12 bases. The CDR3 contains 15 residues. Germline CDR1 LNHNV, CDR2 YYDKDF (reference sequence). Written as DNA, the CDR3 is TGTGCCACCAGCAGAGATAAGAGGTTAGGAGATACGCAGTATTTT. It is translated as CATSRDKRLGDTQYF.

This rearrangement joins TRBV5-1 to TRBJ2-1; D call uncertain. The ends were cut back, 0 bases at V and 8 bases at J, with 6 bases in the middle. Germline-derived CDR1 and CDR2 are SGHRS and YFSETQ. CDR3 size: 12 residues. CDR3 sequence (DNA): TGCGCCAGCAGCTTGGTGGGCGATGAGCAGTTCTTC. Protein product: CASSLVGDEQFF. Combining the CDR3 with reference TRBV5-1 and TRBJ2-1 gives the whole variable domain KAGVTQTPRYLIKTRGQQVTLSCSPISGHRSVSWYQQTPGQGLQFLFEYFSETQRNKGNFPGRFSGRQFSNSRSEMNVSTLELGDSALYLCASSLVGDEQFFGPGTRLTVL.

The chain joins TRBV7-3 to TRBJ1-6, with unresolved D. Trimming shortened V by 1 base and J by 2 bases, and 6 bases separated the two germline ends. The germline V gene has CDR1 SGHTA and CDR2 FQGTGA. The CDR3 consists of 15 residues. CDR3 nucleotide sequence: TGTGCCAGCAGCTTAATAGGTACCTATAATTCACCCCTCCACTTT. Translation: CASSLIGTYNSPLHF.

The chain links TRBV30 to TRBJ2-1; TRBD2 aligns across 9 bases. V shed 4 bases and J 0 bases; nucleotides not matched to a gene: 4. The germline CDR1 and CDR2 sequences are GTSNPN and SVGIG (reference sequence). The CDR3 is 15 amino acids. The CDR3 DNA is TGTGCCTGGACCTTAGCGGGGGCCTCCTACAATGAGCAGTTCTTC. Protein product: CAWTLAGASYNEQFF.